This entry lists 22 T cell receptor beta chains sequenced from one sample in a study of breast tumors, draining lymph nodes, adjacent tissues. TCRdb reprocessed the multiplex PCR reads with MiXCR, giving one entry per CDR3 protein. Of under 150,000 distinct CDR3 sequences listed, about 20% are singletons. Breast cancer patients provided tissue from their axillary draining lymph nodes. The sample taken for sequencing was axillary lymph node tissue. These TCRs come from a female donor with breast cancer. Some clones in this sample may be carry-over from other donors' samples.

In this sample, this clonotype turned up many times. V gene TRBV20-1 combines with J gene TRBJ1-2; possibly TRBD1 for D (5 bases). From germline, CDR1 is DFQATT and CDR2 SNEGSKA (reference sequence). This CDR3 is built from 15 residues. The V end lost 0 bases, the J end lost 3 bases, and 14 bases lay between the germline ends. DNA for the CDR3: TGCAGTGCTAGAGACCCTACAGGAATCTACTATGGCTACACCTTC. Encoded protein: CSARDPTGIYYGYTF.

This clonotype was detected ten times or more. The V and J genes are TRBV5-1 and TRBJ2-7; 8 bases are shared with TRBD2. J lost 4 bases, V lost 2 bases, and 8 bases had no gene match. Germline CDR1 is SGHRS and CDR2 is YFSETQ. This CDR3 is built from 15 residues. CDR3 DNA sequence: TGCGCCAGCAGCTTTTTAGCGGGACCGTTTTACGAGCAGTACTTC. Encoded protein: CASSFLAGPFYEQYF. Supplemented by reference TRBV5-1 and TRBJ2-7, the full variable domain reads KAGVTQTPRYLIKTRGQQVTLSCSPISGHRSVSWYQQTPGQGLQFLFEYFSETQRNKGNFPGRFSGRQFSNSRSEMNVSTLELGDSALYLCASSFLAGPFYEQYFGPGTRLTVT.

This clonotype turned up a few times. The chain links TRBV20-1 to TRBJ2-2; D is unclear. The CDR3 length is 11 residues. Trimming took 2 bases from V and 6 from J, leaving 4 bases between them. Germline-derived CDR1 and CDR2 are DFQATT and SNEGSKA (reference sequence). This CDR3 is CSARSSGELFF. DNA for the CDR3: TGCAGTGCTAGATCCTCCGGGGAGCTGTTTTTT.

This clonotype has ten or more counts. The chain combines TRBV5-4 with TRBJ2-7, with 10 bases that match TRBD2. From germline, CDR1 is SGHNT and CDR2 YYREEE (reference sequence). The junction had 8 bases not matched to a gene; V was cut back by 4 bases and J by 4 bases. CDR3 length: 15 amino acids. The CDR3, as DNA: TGTGCCAGCAGCGTCGCTAGCGGGAGTCGTTACGAGCAGTACTTC. Protein: CASSVASGSRYEQYF.

This clonotype was observed many times. The CDR3: CASSYLSGGEQYF. The CDR3 DNA sequence: TGTGCCAGCAGTTACTTATCCGGGGGCGAGCAGTACTTC. This chain links TRBV6-6 with TRBJ2-7, with D possibly matching TRBD2 (6 bases). Trimming shortened V by 1 base and J by 6 bases, and 10 bases separated the two germline ends. The CDR3 runs 13 residues. Germline lookup yields CDR1 MNHNY and CDR2 SVGAGI (reference sequence).

This clonotype came up many times. The chain carries TRBV2 and TRBJ1-4, with D perhaps matching TRBD1 (5 bases). CDR3 size: 13 residues. V lost 11 bases and J 4 bases, leaving 14 bases between the germline ends. CDR1 is SNHLY, CDR2 FYNNEI, per germline. The CDR3 reads CAAGTDNNEKLFF. The CDR3 DNA reads TGTGCCGCCGGGACCGACAATAATGAAAAACTGTTTTTT. Full variable domain (remainder filled in from reference TRBV2 and TRBJ1-4): EPEVTQTPSHQVTQMGQEVILRCVPISNHLYFYWYRQILGQKVEFLVSFYNNEISEKSEIFDDQFSVERPDGSNFTLKIRSTKLEDSAMYFCAAGTDNNEKLFFGSGTQLSVL.

This clonotype appeared many times. The chain links TRBV5-6 to TRBJ2-1; no firm D call. The germline V gene has CDR1 SGHDT and CDR2 YYEEEE. The CDR3 contains 16 residues. V lost 0 bases and J lost 0, with 10 bases in between. CDR3 coding DNA: TGTGCCAGCAGCTTGGGCTTCCCATCCTCCTACAATGAGCAGTTCTTC. This translates into CASSLGFPSSYNEQFF.

In regard to this clonotype: This could be a read error, since a much larger clone is one nucleotide away. The chain recombines TRBV20-1 with TRBJ2-6; tentatively, D is TRBD1 (5 bases). From germline, CDR1 is DFQATT and CDR2 SNEGSKA (reference sequence). The CDR3 extends over 18 amino acids. The CDR3 region has the DNA TGCAGTGCCGCGAGAGCGAAACCGGTGGGCTCTGGGGCCGACGTCCTGACTTTC. As protein: CSAARAKPVGSGADVLTF.

In this sample, this clonotype turned up a few times. The chain couples TRBV5-1 to TRBJ1-5; TRBD1 matches at 7 bases. Unmatched junction bases numbered 15, after V lost 4 bases and J lost 8 bases. The germline V gene encodes CDR1 SGHRS and CDR2 YFSETQ. The CDR3 is made up of 16 amino acids. The CDR3 is CASSPTTGSNHEPQHF. CDR3 in DNA: TGCGCCAGCAGCCCGACGACAGGGAGTAACCATGAGCCCCAGCATTTT.

This clonotype occurred many times. The gene calls are TRBV5-4 and TRBJ2-1; 7 nucleotides match TRBD2. J lost 5 bases, V lost 5 bases, and 10 bases had no gene match. Germline CDR1 is SGHNT and CDR2 is YYREEE (reference sequence). The CDR3 length is 15 residues. CDR3 region: CASRLGREQHNEQFF. In DNA, the CDR3 is TGTGCCAGCAGGCTGGGGAGGGAACAACACAATGAGCAGTTCTTC. The full variable domain, rest sourced from reference TRBV5-4 and TRBJ2-1, is ETGVTQSPTHLIKTRGQQVTLRCSSQSGHNTVSWYQQALGQGPQFIFQYYREEENGRGNFPPRFSGLQFPNYSSELNVNALELDDSALYLCASRLGREQHNEQFFGPGTRLTVL.

In its sample, this clonotype was seen many times. This chain connects TRBV29-1 to TRBJ2-7, with 10 bases identical to TRBD2. The CDR3 spans 14 residues. The J segment lost 4 bases and the V segment lost 3 bases, leaving 6 bases of the junction unmatched. Looked up from germline, CDR1 is SQVTM and CDR2 is ANQGSEA. In DNA, the CDR3 is TGCAGCGTTGATGCTAGCGGGAGAGGATACGAGCAGTACTTC. It translates to CSVDASGRGYEQYF.

This clonotype appeared many times. The V call is TRBV20-1, the J call TRBJ2-7, with 7 bases that match TRBD1. With V trimmed by 0 bases and J by 3 bases, 8 bases remained unmatched. The length of the CDR3 is 15 residues. From germline, CDR1 is DFQATT and CDR2 SNEGSKA (reference sequence). The CDR3 DNA reads TGCAGTGCTAGAGATGCCAGAAGACAGGGCTACGAGCAGTACTTC. This gives the protein CSARDARRQGYEQYF.

For this clonotype: This may come from a read error, since a much larger clone is one base off. The V gene is TRBV19, the J gene TRBJ1-4; D unclear. The V and J ends lost 5 bases and 8 bases respectively, with 15 bases between them. This CDR3 comprises 14 residues. Germline V gene data show CDR1 as LNHDA and CDR2 as SQIVND (reference sequence). The CDR3 loop reads CASSPVRLLEKLFF. CDR3 coding DNA: TGTGCCAGTAGTCCGGTCAGGCTTCTGGAAAAACTGTTTTTT.

This clonotype has a count of ten or more. This chain connects TRBV12-3 or TRBV12-4 to TRBJ2-1, with D possibly being TRBD2 (5 bases). The CDR3 length is 14 residues. V lost 3 bases to trimming and J lost 9 bases, with 15 bases between them. CDR3 DNA sequence: TGTGCCAGCAGTTTCGCGACTACGTACGGTGAGCAGTTCTTC. This sequence encodes CASSFATTYGEQFF.

This clonotype was seen many times. The rearrangement uses TRBV6-1 and TRBJ2-7, with unresolved D. The germline CDR1 and CDR2 sequences are MNHNS and SASEGT. V was cut by 8 bases and J by 1 base, with 6 bases left in between. The CDR3 runs 11 residues. The chain's CDR3 is CASLRSYEQYF. CDR3 DNA: TGTGCCAGCCTGAGGTCCTACGAGCAGTACTTC.

This clonotype was counted many times. The V and J genes are TRBV5-1 and TRBJ2-5; D may be TRBD1 (5 bases). V shed 3 bases and J shed 2 bases, with 14 bases lying between them. Germline V CDR1 and CDR2: SGHRS, YFSETQ. The CDR3 contains 15 residues. The CDR3 here is CASSSPQTDQETQYF. The CDR3, as DNA: TGCGCCAGCAGCTCCCCCCAGACAGATCAAGAGACCCAGTACTTC.

This clonotype was detected many times. The rearrangement links TRBV12-3 or TRBV12-4 to TRBJ2-3; D is unclear. Trimming stripped 3 bases from V and 0 bases from J, with 19 bases between. There are 18 residues in the CDR3. The CDR3 loop reads CASSLSRFQFTSTDTQYF. In DNA form, the CDR3 reads TGTGCCAGCAGTTTGTCCCGCTTTCAGTTCACTAGCACAGATACGCAGTATTTT.

This clonotype was detected ten times or more. This chain uses TRBV20-1 with TRBJ2-1; TRBD1 matches 9 bases. The CDR3 runs to 16 residues. The germline V gene has CDR1 DFQATT and CDR2 SNEGSKA (reference sequence). Trimming took 5 bases from V and 8 from J; bases not matched to a gene: 16. As DNA, the CDR3 is TGCAGTGCTGAGGTCCGCGGACAGGGGATTATGGATGAGCAGTTCTTC. Its translation is CSAEVRGQGIMDEQFF.

This clonotype appeared many times. This chain's CDR3 is CASGKEGWLLGKETQYF. The CDR3 DNA is TGTGCCAGCGGGAAGGAGGGGTGGTTACTGGGGAAAGAGACCCAGTACTTC. This chain uses TRBV6-1 with TRBJ2-5; D may be TRBD2 (6 bases). Germline values: CDR1 MNHNS, CDR2 SASEGT. V was pared by 8 bases and J by 3 bases, with 25 bases between. The CDR3 extends over 17 amino acids.

This clonotype came up many times. The chain joins TRBV2 to TRBJ2-3; TRBD2 agrees at 10 bases. Germline CDR1 reads SNHLY; CDR2 reads FYNNEI. V was pared by 4 bases and J by 6 bases, with 7 bases of the junction left unmatched. CDR3 size: 15 residues. CDR3 bases: TGTGCCAGCAGTGGCTCTAGCGGGAGTGGTGATACGCAGTATTTT. Amino acids: CASSGSSGSGDTQYF.

This clonotype has at least ten counts. This chain joins TRBV12-3 or TRBV12-4 and TRBJ1-3; possible D gene TRBD1, 5 bases. With 10 bases removed from V and 2 bases from J, the gap between germline ends came to 12 bases. CDR3 length: 13 amino acids. CDR3 protein: CATVMGAGNTIYF. CDR3 nucleotide sequence: TGTGCCACCGTCATGGGGGCTGGAAACACCATATATTTT.

This clonotype was seen ten or more times. V and J are TRBV7-6 and TRBJ2-1; 7 nucleotides agree with TRBD2. Germline loops: CDR1 SGHVS, CDR2 FNYEAQ. The CDR3 extends over 19 amino acids. With V trimmed by 2 bases and J by 8 bases, 21 bases remained unmatched. This CDR3 reads CASSLFRSSGFKDGDEQFF. CDR3 nucleotide sequence: TGTGCCAGCAGCTTATTTCGGAGTAGCGGGTTTAAAGACGGCGATGAGCAGTTCTTC.